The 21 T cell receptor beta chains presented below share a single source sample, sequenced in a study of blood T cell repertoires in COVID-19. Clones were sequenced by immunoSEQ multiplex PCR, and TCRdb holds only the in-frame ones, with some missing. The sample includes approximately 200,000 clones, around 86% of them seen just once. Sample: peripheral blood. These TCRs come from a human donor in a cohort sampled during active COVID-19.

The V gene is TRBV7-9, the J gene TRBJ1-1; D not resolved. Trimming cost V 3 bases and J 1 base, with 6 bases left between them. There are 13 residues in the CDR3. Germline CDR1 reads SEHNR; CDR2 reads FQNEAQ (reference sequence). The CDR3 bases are TGTGCCAGCAGCTTGTCAGAGAACACTGAAGCTTTCTTT. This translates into CASSLSENTEAFF. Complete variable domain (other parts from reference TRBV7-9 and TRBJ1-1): DTGVSQNPRHKITKRGQNVTFRCDPISEHNRLYWYRQTLGQGPEFLTYFQNEAQLEKSRLLSDRFSAERPKGSFSTLEIQRTEQGDSAMYLCASSLSENTEAFFGQGTRLTVV.

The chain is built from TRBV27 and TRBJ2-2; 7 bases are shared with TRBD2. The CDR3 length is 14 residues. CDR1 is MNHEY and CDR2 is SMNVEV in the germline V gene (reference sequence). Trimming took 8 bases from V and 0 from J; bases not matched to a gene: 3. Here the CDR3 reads CASYRGANTGELFF. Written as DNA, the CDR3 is TGTGCCAGCTATCGGGGGGCGAACACCGGGGAGCTGTTTTTT.

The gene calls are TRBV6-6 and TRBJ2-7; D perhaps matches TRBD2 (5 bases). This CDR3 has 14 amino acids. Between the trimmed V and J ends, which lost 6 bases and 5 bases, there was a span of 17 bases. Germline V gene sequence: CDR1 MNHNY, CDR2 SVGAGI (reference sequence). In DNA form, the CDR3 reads TGTGCCAGCAGAATCTTCGGGGTAGAAGACGAGCAGTACTTC. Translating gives CASRIFGVEDEQYF.

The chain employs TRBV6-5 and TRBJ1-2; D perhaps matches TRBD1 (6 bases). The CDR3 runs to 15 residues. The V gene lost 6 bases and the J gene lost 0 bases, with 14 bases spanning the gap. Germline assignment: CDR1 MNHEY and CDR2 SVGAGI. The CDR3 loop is CASSTTGTTNYGYTF. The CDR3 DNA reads TGTGCCAGCAGCACAACCGGGACAACTAACTATGGCTACACCTTC.

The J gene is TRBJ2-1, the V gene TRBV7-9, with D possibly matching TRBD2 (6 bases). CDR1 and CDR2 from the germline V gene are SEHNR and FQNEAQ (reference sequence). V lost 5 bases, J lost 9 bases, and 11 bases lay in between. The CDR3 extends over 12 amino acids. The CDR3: CASSLRRGEQFF. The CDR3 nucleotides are TGTGCCAGCAGCCTCCGGAGGGGTGAGCAGTTCTTC.

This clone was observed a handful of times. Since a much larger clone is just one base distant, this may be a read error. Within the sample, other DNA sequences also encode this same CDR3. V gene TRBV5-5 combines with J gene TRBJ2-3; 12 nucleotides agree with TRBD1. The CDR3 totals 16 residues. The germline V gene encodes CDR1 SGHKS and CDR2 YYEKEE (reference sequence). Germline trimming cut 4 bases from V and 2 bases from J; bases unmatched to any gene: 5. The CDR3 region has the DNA TGTGCCAGCAGCCCGGGACAGGGGGCTTTCACAGATACGCAGTATTTT. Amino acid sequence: CASSPGQGAFTDTQYF.

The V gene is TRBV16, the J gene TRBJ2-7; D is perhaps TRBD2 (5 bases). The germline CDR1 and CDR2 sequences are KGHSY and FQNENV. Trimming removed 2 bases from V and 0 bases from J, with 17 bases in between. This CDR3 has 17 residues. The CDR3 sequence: CASSQITRATSSYEQYF. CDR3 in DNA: TGTGCCAGCAGCCAAATCACGCGGGCGACCTCCTCCTACGAGCAGTACTTC.

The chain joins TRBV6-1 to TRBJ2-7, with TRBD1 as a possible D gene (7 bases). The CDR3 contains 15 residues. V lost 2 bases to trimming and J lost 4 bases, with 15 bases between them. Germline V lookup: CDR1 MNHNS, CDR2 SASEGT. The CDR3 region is CASSEIQGGPYEQYF. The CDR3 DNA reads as TGTGCCAGCAGTGAAATTCAGGGGGGTCCGTACGAGCAGTACTTC.

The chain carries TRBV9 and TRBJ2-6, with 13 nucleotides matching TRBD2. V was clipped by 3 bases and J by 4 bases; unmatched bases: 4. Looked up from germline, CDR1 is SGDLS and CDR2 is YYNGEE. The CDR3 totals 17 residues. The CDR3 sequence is CASSGLAGGSGANVLTF. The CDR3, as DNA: TGTGCCAGCAGCGGACTAGCGGGAGGATCCGGGGCCAACGTCCTGACTTTC.

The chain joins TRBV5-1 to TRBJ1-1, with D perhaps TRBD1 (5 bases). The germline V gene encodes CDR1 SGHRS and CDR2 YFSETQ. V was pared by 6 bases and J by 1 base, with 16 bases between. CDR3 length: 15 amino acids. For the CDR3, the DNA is TGCGCCAGCACCCCAGGAGGGCAGGGGAACACTGAAGCTTTCTTT. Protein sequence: CASTPGGQGNTEAFF. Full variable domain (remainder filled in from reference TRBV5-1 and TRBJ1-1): KAGVTQTPRYLIKTRGQQVTLSCSPISGHRSVSWYQQTPGQGLQFLFEYFSETQRNKGNFPGRFSGRQFSNSRSEMNVSTLELGDSALYLCASTPGGQGNTEAFFGQGTRLTVV.

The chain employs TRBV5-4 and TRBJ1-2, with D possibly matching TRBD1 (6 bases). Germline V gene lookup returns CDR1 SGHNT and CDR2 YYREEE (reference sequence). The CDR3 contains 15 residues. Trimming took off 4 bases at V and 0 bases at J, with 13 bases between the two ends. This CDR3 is CASSGRDTANYGYTF. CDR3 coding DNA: TGTGCCAGCAGCGGACGGGACACCGCTAACTATGGCTACACCTTC.

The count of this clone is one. DNA of the CDR3: TGTGCCAGCAATCGACTTCCTCTACGTGAGCAGTACTTC. Its translation: CASNRLPLREQYF. The chain is built from TRBV6-5 and TRBJ2-7, with D unresolved. Trimming stripped 7 bases from V and 7 bases from J, with 17 bases between. The CDR3 extends over 13 amino acids. Germline loops: CDR1 MNHEY, CDR2 SVGAGI.

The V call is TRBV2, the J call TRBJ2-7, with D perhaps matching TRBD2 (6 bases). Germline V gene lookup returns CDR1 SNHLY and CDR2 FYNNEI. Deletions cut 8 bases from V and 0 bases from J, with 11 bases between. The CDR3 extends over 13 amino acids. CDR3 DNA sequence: TGTGCCAGCTCGGGGGTCCGCTCCTACGAGCAGTACTTC. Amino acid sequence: CASSGVRSYEQYF.

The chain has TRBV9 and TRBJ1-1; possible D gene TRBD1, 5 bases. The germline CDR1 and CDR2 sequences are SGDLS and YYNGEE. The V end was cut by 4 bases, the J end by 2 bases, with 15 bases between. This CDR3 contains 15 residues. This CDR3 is CASSPEGAFNTEAFF. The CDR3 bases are TGTGCCAGCAGCCCTGAAGGGGCTTTCAACACTGAAGCTTTCTTT.

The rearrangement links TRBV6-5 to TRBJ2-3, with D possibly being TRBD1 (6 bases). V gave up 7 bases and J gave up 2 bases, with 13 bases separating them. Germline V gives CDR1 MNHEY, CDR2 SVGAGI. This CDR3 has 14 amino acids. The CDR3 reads CASNLQGTTDTQYF. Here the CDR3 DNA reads TGTGCCAGCAACTTACAGGGTACCACAGATACGCAGTATTTT.

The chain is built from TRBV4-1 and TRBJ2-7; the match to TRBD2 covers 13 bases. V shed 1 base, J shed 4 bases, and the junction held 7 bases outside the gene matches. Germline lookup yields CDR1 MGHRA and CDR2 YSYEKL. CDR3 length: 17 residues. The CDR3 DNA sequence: TGCGCCAGCAGCCAAGGGACTAGCGGGAGACCCTCTTACGAGCAGTACTTC. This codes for CASSQGTSGRPSYEQYF.

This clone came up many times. In nucleotides, the CDR3 is TGTGCCAGCAGTCTCAGGGGAGCAAGCTCCTACGAGCAGTACTTC. It is translated as CASSLRGASSYEQYF. V gene TRBV28 combines with J gene TRBJ2-7; D is perhaps TRBD1 (6 bases). V was trimmed by 5 bases and J by 0 bases, leaving 14 bases between them. This CDR3 has 15 amino acids. Germline V CDR1 and CDR2: MDHEN, SYDVKM.

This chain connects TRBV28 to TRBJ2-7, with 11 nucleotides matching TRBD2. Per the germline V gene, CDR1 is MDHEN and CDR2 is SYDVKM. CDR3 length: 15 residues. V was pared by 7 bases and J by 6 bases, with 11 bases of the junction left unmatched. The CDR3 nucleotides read TGTGCCAGCAACCCTAGCGGGAGGCCCGGGCGCGAGCAGTACTTC. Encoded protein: CASNPSGRPGREQYF.

The DNA of the CDR3 is TGTGCCAGCAGTTCACCGGGACAGGGGTACTACGAGCAGTACTTC. It codes for CASSSPGQGYYEQYF. V gene TRBV5-4 combines with J gene TRBJ2-7, with TRBD1 matching over 10 bases. The V gene end was trimmed by 5 bases and the J gene end by 3 bases; junction bases not matched to a gene: 8. Germline CDR1 is SGHNT and CDR2 is YYREEE (reference sequence). The CDR3 length is 15 residues.

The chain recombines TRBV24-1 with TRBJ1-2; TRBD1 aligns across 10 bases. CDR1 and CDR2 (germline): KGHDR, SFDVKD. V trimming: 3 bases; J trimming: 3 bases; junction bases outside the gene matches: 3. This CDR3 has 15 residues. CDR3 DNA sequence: TGTGCCACCAGTGATCCCGGGACAGGGGACTATGGCTACACCTTC. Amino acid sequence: CATSDPGTGDYGYTF.

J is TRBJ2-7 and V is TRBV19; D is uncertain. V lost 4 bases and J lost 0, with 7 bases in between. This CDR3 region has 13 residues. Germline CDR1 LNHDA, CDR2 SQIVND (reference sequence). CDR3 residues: CASSNIPSYEQYF. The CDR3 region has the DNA TGTGCCAGTAGTAACATTCCCTCCTACGAGCAGTACTTC.